This T cell receptor beta chain was recovered during a study of blood T cell repertoires in COVID-19. Study at large: There were acute and convalescent COVID-19 samples, and they came from the United States, Italy and Spain.

Germline CDR1 is GTSNPN and CDR2 is SVGIG (reference sequence). This CDR3 comprises 14 residues. Unmatched junction bases numbered 2, after V lost 1 base and J lost 2 bases. Authors' analysis steps: Reference gene primer amplification gave estimated nucleated cell counts. Assay: immunoSEQ multiplex PCR; the TCRdb copy retains only in-frame clones and omits some. The DNA was the basis for D and trimming; V, J and clone size are from that table. The repertoire consists of some 140,000 clones, with 70% to 85% occurring once and the leading ten covering 0.63%. What was sequenced was peripheral blood. V usage is TRBV30 and J usage is TRBJ1-5; 7 bases fit TRBD1. This TCR came from a man between 60 and 70 years old with COVID-19, enrolled during active disease. The CDR3 is CAWSGDSGNQPQHF. The CDR3 bases are TGTGCCTGGAGTGGGGACAGCGGCAATCAGCCCCAGCATTTT.